This TCR beta chain was profiled in a study of CD8 T cells in Susac syndrome. Whole-study context: Clinical remission applied to roughly 8 sequenced Susac syndrome patients, and six had active disease. Study conclusions and caveats: The study recognized that the number of individuals in its TCR sequencing and HLA analysis was relatively small.

V gave up 3 bases and J gave up 5 bases, with 13 bases separating them. The CDR3 runs 13 residues. Germline loops: CDR1 SQVTM, CDR2 ANQGSEA. On this clonotype itself: Its antigen is unknown.

With random hexamers, 0.5 to 1 ug RNA was reverse transcribed. A single record per CDR3 protein comes from TCRdb applying MiXCR to the immunoSEQ multiplex PCR reads. The sample shows 70,000 to 75,000 distinct CDR3 sequences, just over 90% of them seen only once. This receptor was identified in a human donor with Susac syndrome. Material for sequencing was CD4+ T cells from PBMCs. The V and J genes are TRBV29-1 and TRBJ2-5; D ambiguous. CDR3 DNA sequence: TGCAGCGTTGATCGGCAGGACGGGGAGACCCAGTACTTC. It specifies CSVDRQDGETQYF.